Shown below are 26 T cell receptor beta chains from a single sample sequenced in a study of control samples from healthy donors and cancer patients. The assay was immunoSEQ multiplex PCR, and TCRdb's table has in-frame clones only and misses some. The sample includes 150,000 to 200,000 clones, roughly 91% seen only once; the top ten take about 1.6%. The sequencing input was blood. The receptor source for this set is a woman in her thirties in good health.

The CDR3 DNA reads as TGTGCCAGCAGTTCCGGGACAGGGGTCGGCGAGCAGTACTTC. This gives the protein CASSSGTGVGEQYF. This chain links TRBV7-3 with TRBJ2-7, with 10 bases identical to TRBD1. The V segment lost 6 bases and the J segment 6 bases; nucleotides outside the gene matches: 8. This CDR3 has 14 amino acids. Looked up from germline, CDR1 is SGHTA and CDR2 is FQGTGA. Complete variable domain (other parts from reference TRBV7-3 and TRBJ2-7): GAGVSQTPSNKVTEKGKYVELRCDPISGHTALYWYRQSLGQGPEFLIYFQGTGAADDSGLPNDRFFAVRPEGSVSTLKIQRTERGDSAVYLCASSSGTGVGEQYFGPGTRLTVT.

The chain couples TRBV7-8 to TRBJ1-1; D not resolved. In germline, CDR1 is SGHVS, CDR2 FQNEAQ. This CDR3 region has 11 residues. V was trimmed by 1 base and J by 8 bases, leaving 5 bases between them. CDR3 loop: CASSLGWEAFF. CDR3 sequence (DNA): TGTGCCAGCAGCTTAGGGTGGGAAGCTTTCTTT.

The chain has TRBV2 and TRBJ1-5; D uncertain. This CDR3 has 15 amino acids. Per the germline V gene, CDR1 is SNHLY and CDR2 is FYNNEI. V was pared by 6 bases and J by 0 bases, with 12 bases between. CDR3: CASRKERDSNQPQHF. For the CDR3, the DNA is TGTGCCAGCAGGAAAGAAAGAGATAGCAATCAGCCCCAGCATTTT. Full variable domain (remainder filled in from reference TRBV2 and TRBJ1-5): EPEVTQTPSHQVTQMGQEVILRCVPISNHLYFYWYRQILGQKVEFLVSFYNNEISEKSEIFDDQFSVERPDGSNFTLKIRSTKLEDSAMYFCASRKERDSNQPQHFGDGTRLSIL.

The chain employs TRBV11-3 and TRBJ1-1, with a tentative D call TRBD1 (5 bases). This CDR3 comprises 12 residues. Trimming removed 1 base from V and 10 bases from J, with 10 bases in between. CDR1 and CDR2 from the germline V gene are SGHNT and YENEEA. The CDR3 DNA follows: TGTGCCAGCAGCTTAGTTTCAGGGTCAGCTTTCTTT. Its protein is CASSLVSGSAFF. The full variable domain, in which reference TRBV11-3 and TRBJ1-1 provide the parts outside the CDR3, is EAGVVQSPRYKIIEKKQPVAFWCNPISGHNTLYWYLQNLGQGPELLIRYENEEAVDDSQLPKDRFSAERLKGVDSTLKIQPAELGDSAVYLCASSLVSGSAFFGQGTRLTVV.

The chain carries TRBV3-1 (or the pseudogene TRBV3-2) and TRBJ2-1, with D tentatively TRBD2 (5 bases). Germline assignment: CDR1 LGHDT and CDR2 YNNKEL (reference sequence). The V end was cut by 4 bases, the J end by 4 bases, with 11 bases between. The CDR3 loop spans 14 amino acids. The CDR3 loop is CASSPRTAYNEQFF. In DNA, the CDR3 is TGTGCCAGCAGCCCCCGGACTGCTTACAATGAGCAGTTCTTC.

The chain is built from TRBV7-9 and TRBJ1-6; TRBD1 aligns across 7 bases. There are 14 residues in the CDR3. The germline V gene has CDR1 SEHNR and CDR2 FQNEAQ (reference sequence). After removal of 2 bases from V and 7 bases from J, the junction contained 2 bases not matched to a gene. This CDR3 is CASSLWDSNSPLHF. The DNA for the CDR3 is TGTGCCAGCAGCTTATGGGACAGCAATTCACCCCTCCACTTT.

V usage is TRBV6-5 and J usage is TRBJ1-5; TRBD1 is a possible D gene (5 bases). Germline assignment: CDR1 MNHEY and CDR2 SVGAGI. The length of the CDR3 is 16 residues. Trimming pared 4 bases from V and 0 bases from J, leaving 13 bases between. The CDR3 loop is CASSSHRQSSNQPQHF. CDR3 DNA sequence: TGTGCCAGCAGTTCCCACCGACAGAGTAGCAATCAGCCCCAGCATTTT.

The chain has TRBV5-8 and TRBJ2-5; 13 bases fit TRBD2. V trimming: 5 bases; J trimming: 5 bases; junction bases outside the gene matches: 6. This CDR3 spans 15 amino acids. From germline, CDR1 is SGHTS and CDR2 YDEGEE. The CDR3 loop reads CASSTSGGAVETQYF. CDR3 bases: TGTGCCAGCAGTACTAGCGGGGGGGCAGTCGAGACCCAGTACTTC.

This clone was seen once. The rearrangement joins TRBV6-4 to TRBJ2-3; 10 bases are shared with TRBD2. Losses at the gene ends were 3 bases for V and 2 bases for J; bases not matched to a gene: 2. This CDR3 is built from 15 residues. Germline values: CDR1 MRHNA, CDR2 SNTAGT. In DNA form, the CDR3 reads TGTGCCAGCAGTGAGGGGACTAGCGCCACAGATACGCAGTATTTT. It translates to CASSEGTSATDTQYF.

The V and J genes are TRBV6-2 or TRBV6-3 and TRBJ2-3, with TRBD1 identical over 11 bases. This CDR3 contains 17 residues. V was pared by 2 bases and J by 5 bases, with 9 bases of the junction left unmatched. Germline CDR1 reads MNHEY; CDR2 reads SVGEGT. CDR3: CASSYGAGTGGRDTQYF. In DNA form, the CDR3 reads TGTGCCAGCAGTTACGGCGCCGGGACAGGGGGGAGAGATACGCAGTATTTT.

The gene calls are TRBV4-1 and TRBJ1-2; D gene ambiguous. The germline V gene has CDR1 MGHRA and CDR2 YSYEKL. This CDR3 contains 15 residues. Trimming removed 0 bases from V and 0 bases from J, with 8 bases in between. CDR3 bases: TGCGCCAGCAGCCAAGACAGCCTATCTAACTATGGCTACACCTTC. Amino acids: CASSQDSLSNYGYTF.

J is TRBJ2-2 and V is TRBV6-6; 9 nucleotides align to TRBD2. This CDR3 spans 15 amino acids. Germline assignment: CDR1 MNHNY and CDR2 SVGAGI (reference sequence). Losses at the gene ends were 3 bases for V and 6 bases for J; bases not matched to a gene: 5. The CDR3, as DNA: TGTGCCAGCAGTTATTTAGCGGGAGACTCCGGGGAGCTGTTTTTT. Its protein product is CASSYLAGDSGELFF.

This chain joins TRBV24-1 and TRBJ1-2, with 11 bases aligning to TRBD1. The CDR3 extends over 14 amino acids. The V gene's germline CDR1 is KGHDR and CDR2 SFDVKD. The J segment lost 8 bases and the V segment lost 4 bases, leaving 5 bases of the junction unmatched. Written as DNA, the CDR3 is TGTGCCACCAGTGAGTCGGGGACAGGGGGAGGCTACACCTTC. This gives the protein CATSESGTGGGYTF.

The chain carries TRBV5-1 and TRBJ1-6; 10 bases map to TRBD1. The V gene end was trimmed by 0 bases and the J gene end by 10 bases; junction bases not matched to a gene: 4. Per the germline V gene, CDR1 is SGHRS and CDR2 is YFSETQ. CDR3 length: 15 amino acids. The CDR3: CASSLGWTGGSPLHF. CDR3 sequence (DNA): TGCGCCAGCAGCTTGGGATGGACAGGGGGGTCACCCCTCCACTTT.

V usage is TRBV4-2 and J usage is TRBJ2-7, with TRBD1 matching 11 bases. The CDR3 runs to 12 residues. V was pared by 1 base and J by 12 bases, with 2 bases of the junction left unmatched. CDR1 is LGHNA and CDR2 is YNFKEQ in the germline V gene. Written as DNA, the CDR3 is TGTGCCAGCAGCCAAGCGGACAGGGGGCTGTACTTC. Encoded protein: CASSQADRGLYF.

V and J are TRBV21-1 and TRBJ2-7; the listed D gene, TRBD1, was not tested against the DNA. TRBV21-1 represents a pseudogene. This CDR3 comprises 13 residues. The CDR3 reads CASSQGTSYEQYF. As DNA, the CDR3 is TGTGCCAGCAGCCAGGGCACCTCCTACGAGCAGTACTTC.

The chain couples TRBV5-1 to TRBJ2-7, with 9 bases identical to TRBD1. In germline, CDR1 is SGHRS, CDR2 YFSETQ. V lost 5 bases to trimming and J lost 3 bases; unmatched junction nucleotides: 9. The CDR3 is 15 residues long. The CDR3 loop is CASRRSGQGVYEQYF. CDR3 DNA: TGCGCCAGCAGGAGATCGGGACAGGGAGTCTACGAGCAGTACTTC.

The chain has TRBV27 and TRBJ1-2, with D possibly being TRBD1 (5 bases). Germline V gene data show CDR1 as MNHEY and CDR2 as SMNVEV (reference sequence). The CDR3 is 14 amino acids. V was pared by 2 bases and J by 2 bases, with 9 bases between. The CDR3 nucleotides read TGTGCCAGCAGTTTAGGGGCAGGAAACTATGGCTACACCTTC. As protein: CASSLGAGNYGYTF.

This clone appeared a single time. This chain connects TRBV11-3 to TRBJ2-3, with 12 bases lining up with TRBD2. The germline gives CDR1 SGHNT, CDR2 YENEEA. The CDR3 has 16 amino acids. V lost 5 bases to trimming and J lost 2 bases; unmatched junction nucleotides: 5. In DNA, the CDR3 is TGTGCCAGCAGCCCCCTAGCGGGAGGGATCACAGATACGCAGTATTTT. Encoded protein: CASSPLAGGITDTQYF.

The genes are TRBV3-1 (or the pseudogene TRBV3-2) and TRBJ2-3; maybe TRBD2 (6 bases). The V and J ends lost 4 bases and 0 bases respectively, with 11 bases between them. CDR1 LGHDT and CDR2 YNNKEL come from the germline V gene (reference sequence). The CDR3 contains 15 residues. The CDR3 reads CASSRDFTSTDTQYF. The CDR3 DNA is TGTGCCAGCAGCCGGGACTTTACTAGCACAGATACGCAGTATTTT.

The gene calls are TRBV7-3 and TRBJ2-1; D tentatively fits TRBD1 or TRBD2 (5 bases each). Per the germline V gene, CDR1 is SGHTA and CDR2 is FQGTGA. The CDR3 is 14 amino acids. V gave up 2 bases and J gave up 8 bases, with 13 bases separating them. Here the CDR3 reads CASSLGDPLDEQFF. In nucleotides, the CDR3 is TGTGCCAGCAGCTTAGGGGACCCCTTGGATGAGCAGTTCTTC.

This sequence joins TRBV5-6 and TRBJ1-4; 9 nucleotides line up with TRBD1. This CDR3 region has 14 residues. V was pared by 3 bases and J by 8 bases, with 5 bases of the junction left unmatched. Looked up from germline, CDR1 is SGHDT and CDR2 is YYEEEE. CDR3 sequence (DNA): TGTGCCAGCAGCTCGACAGGGGGGGAAGAAAAACTGTTTTTT. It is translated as CASSSTGGEEKLFF. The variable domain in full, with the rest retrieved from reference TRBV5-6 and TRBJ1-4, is DAGVTQSPTHLIKTRGQQVTLRCSPKSGHDTVSWYQQALGQGPQFIFQYYEEEERQRGNFPDRFSGHQFPNYSSELNVNALLLGDSALYLCASSSTGGEEKLFFGSGTQLSVL.

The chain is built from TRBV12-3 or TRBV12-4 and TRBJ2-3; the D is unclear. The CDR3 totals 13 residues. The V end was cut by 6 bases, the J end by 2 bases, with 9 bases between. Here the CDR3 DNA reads TGTGCCAGCAGGCTAGAGTACACAGATACGCAGTATTTT. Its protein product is CASRLEYTDTQYF.

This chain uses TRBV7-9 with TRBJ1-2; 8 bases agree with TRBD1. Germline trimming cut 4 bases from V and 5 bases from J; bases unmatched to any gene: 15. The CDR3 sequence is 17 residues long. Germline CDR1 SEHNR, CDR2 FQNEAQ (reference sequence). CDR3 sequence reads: CASSSLGQGGFKYGYTF. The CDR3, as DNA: TGTGCCAGCAGCTCCTTAGGACAGGGAGGTTTCAAGTATGGCTACACCTTC.

The DNA of the CDR3 is TGTGCCAGCTCACCGGGACAGATAATGGAAGGCTACACCTTC. Translation: CASSPGQIMEGYTF. V is TRBV18 and J is TRBJ1-2; 7 positions match TRBD1. With V trimmed by 3 bases and J by 8 bases, 9 bases remained unmatched. The CDR3 sequence is 14 residues long. Germline lookup yields CDR1 KGHSH and CDR2 LQKENI. The full variable domain, rest sourced from reference TRBV18 and TRBJ1-2, is NAGVMQNPRHLVRRRGQEARLRCSPMKGHSHVYWYRQLPEEGLKFMVYLQKENIIDESGMPKERFSAEFPKEGPSILRIQQVVRGDSAAYFCASSPGQIMEGYTFGSGTRLTVV.

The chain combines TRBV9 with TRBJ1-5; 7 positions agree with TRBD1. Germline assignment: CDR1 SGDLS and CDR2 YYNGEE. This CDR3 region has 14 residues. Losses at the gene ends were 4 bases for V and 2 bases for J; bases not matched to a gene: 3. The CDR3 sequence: CASSTGTGNQPQHF. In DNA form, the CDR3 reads TGTGCCAGCAGCACTGGGACAGGCAATCAGCCCCAGCATTTT.